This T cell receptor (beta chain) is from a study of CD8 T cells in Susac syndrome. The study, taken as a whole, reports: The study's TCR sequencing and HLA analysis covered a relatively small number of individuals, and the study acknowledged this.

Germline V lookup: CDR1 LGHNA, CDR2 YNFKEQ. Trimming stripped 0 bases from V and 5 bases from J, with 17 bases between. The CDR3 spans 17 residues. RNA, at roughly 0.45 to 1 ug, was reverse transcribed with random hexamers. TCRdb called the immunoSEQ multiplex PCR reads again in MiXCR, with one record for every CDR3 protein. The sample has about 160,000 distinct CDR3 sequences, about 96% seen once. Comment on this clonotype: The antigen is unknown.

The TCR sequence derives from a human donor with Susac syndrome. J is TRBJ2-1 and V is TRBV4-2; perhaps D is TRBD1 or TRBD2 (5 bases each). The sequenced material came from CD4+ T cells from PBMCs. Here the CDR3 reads CASSQEGVTSLHNEQFF. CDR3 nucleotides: TGTGCCAGCAGCCAAGAGGGGGTGACAAGCCTGCACAATGAGCAGTTCTTC.